Presented here are 25 T cell receptor beta chains from one specimen sequenced in a study of T cell clones after liver transplantation (dated by TCRdb to about 2019). Library preparation was by the immunoSEQ multiplex PCR assay. This immuneACCESS table, as held by TCRdb, lists in-frame sequences with V and J called but not all clones. Of the missing ones, under half trace to an unresolved V gene in checked studies; the others have no known cause. Recorded for this sample are roughly 57,000 clones; 70% to 75% of them occurred a single time. The top ten constitute 15% of the sample. The sample's time point label is to be understood as: pre-transplant. The sample was CD4+ T cells from blood, taken before liver transplant. The receptors here all came from a human donor who received a liver transplant.

The sample holds a few counts of this clone. The chain carries TRBV7-2 and TRBJ2-5; 12 nucleotides match TRBD2. The V and J ends lost 2 bases and 5 bases, in that order; junction bases with no gene match: 3. The CDR3 sequence is 15 residues long. Looked up from germline, CDR1 is SGHTA and CDR2 is FQGNSA. CDR3 loop: CASSLLAGGPETQYF. The CDR3 nucleotides read TGTGCCAGCAGCTTACTAGCGGGGGGGCCGGAGACCCAGTACTTC.

The rearrangement joins TRBV10-2 to TRBJ2-2; 7 bases match TRBD1. Per the germline V gene, CDR1 is WSHSY and CDR2 is SAAADI. V gave up 6 bases and J gave up 0 bases; unmatched junction bases: 13. There are 18 residues in the CDR3. This CDR3 reads CASSQLGGQGANTGELFF. The CDR3 bases are TGCGCCAGCAGCCAGCTTGGTGGTCAGGGGGCGAACACCGGGGAGCTGTTTTTT.

The J gene is TRBJ2-1, the V gene TRBV21-1; the D call of TRBD2 is as the table states it, not checked on the DNA. TRBV21-1 is tagged as a pseudogene. This CDR3 has 14 amino acids. The CDR3 spells CASIRGLGYNEQFF. The CDR3 DNA reads TGTGCCAGCATCCGGGGACTCGGGTACAATGAGCAGTTCTTC.

V usage is TRBV4-2 and J usage is TRBJ2-2; 8 bases fit TRBD2. The V segment lost 0 bases and the J segment 4 bases; nucleotides outside the gene matches: 7. Germline V CDR1 and CDR2: LGHNA, YNFKEQ. CDR3 length: 17 amino acids. The CDR3 sequence: CASSQEKSGGATGELFF. The CDR3 DNA sequence: TGTGCCAGCAGCCAAGAGAAGTCCGGGGGGGCCACCGGGGAGCTGTTTTTT.

V and J are TRBV6-1 and TRBJ2-3, with TRBD2 identical over 8 bases. The CDR3 is made up of 16 amino acids. Germline values: CDR1 MNHNS, CDR2 SASEGT. The ends lost 1 base at V and 4 bases at J; junction bases unmatched: 7. In DNA form, the CDR3 reads TGTGCCAGCAGTGAAGGGGGCGGGGGGAGTCCAGATACGCAGTATTTT. It specifies CASSEGGGGSPDTQYF.

The CDR3 nucleotides read TGTGCCAGCAGTGAAAATACGGGGTTTAGGGAGACCCAGTACTTC. This translates into CASSENTGFRETQYF. The chain carries TRBV2 and TRBJ2-5; the D gene is possibly TRBD2 (5 bases). The germline V gene has CDR1 SNHLY and CDR2 FYNNEI. The CDR3 is 15 residues long. Trimming shortened V by 2 bases and J by 5 bases, and 15 bases separated the two germline ends. Full variable domain (rest looked up from reference TRBV2 and TRBJ2-5): EPEVTQTPSHQVTQMGQEVILRCVPISNHLYFYWYRQILGQKVEFLVSFYNNEISEKSEIFDDQFSVERPDGSNFTLKIRSTKLEDSAMYFCASSENTGFRETQYFGPGTRLLVL.

This clone was detected only a few times. This rearrangement joins TRBV10-3 to TRBJ2-2, with TRBD1 matching 9 bases. V was pared by 5 bases and J by 5 bases, with 9 bases of the junction left unmatched. Looked up from germline, CDR1 is ENHRY and CDR2 is SYGVKD. The CDR3 totals 16 residues. The CDR3, as DNA: TGTGCCATCAGTCCCCGGACAGGGGAGGGAACCGGGGAGCTGTTTTTT. Translation gives CAISPRTGEGTGELFF.

This clone was detected only once. This rearrangement joins TRBV10-1 to TRBJ2-3, with TRBD2 identical over 7 bases. The germline gives CDR1 WNHNN, CDR2 SYGVQD (reference sequence). The V gene end was trimmed by 0 bases and the J gene end by 6 bases; junction bases not matched to a gene: 0. This CDR3 region has 13 residues. CDR3 sequence: CASSESGGDTQYF. The CDR3 DNA is TGCGCCAGCAGTGAGTCGGGAGGGGATACGCAGTATTTT.

This chain joins TRBV7-2 and TRBJ1-1; perhaps TRBD1 as D (6 bases). This CDR3 has 13 amino acids. Per the germline V gene, CDR1 is SGHTA and CDR2 is FQGNSA. Trimming shortened V by 4 bases and J by 4 bases, and 10 bases separated the two germline ends. The DNA of the CDR3 is TGTGCCAGCAGCTCCAGGGGCCTCACTGAAGCTTTCTTT. This sequence encodes CASSSRGLTEAFF.

The V call is TRBV4-1, the J call TRBJ1-4; 9 nucleotides match TRBD1. Germline-derived CDR1 and CDR2 are MGHRA and YSYEKL. V was clipped by 4 bases and J by 8 bases; unmatched bases: 11. This CDR3 has 16 residues. CDR3 in DNA: TGCGCCAGCAGCCCGTCGGTGGGACAGGGAAGCGAAAAACTGTTTTTT. Its translation is CASSPSVGQGSEKLFF.

This rearrangement joins TRBV4-2 to TRBJ2-1; TRBD2 aligns across 9 bases. CDR3 length: 15 amino acids. Losses at the gene ends were 4 bases for V and 3 bases for J; bases not matched to a gene: 4. Germline loops: CDR1 LGHNA, CDR2 YNFKEQ. The CDR3 region is CASSLAGAVYNEQFF. The CDR3, as DNA: TGTGCCAGCAGCCTAGCGGGGGCGGTCTACAATGAGCAGTTCTTC.

The chain is built from TRBV2 and TRBJ1-5; weak D call: TRBD1 (6 bases). The length of the CDR3 is 14 residues. The germline V gene encodes CDR1 SNHLY and CDR2 FYNNEI. Trimming removed 5 bases from V and 4 bases from J, with 12 bases in between. The chain's CDR3 is CASSPDSQNQPQHF. The CDR3, as DNA: TGTGCCAGCAGTCCGGACAGCCAGAATCAGCCCCAGCATTTT.

V usage is TRBV5-8 and J usage is TRBJ2-1, with D possibly matching TRBD2 (6 bases). CDR3 length: 15 amino acids. Trimming stripped 7 bases from V and 11 bases from J, with 25 bases between. Per germline, CDR1 SGHTS and CDR2 YDEGEE. CDR3 in DNA: TGTGCCAGCCGTTTTATATCGGGAGCAGTTAATCAGCAGTTCTTC. Amino acid sequence: CASRFISGAVNQQFF.

V gene TRBV10-3 combines with J gene TRBJ2-3; 13 bases line up with TRBD2. The V segment lost 6 bases and the J segment 0 bases; nucleotides outside the gene matches: 3. The CDR3 is made up of 16 amino acids. CDR1 ENHRY and CDR2 SYGVKD come from the germline V gene. The CDR3 loop is CAIRLAGGTSTDTQYF. CDR3 coding DNA: TGTGCCATCAGACTAGCGGGGGGGACTAGCACAGATACGCAGTATTTT.

This clone was found once. This rearrangement joins TRBV6-6 to TRBJ1-1, with D perhaps matching TRBD1 (6 bases). Germline V gene sequence: CDR1 MNHNY, CDR2 SVGAGI (reference sequence). Trimming cost V 8 bases and J 1 base, with 17 bases left between them. CDR3 length: 15 amino acids. CDR3 sequence: CASQPGGGGNTEAFF. In DNA, the CDR3 is TGTGCCAGCCAGCCGGGGGGCGGGGGGAACACTGAAGCTTTCTTT.

The chain is built from TRBV7-9 and TRBJ2-7, with 11 bases identical to TRBD1. From germline, CDR1 is SEHNR and CDR2 FQNEAQ (reference sequence). The V and J ends lost 3 bases and 6 bases, in that order; junction bases with no gene match: 4. CDR3 length equals 14 residues. CDR3 sequence reads: CASSFQGQGGEQYF. The CDR3 region has the DNA TGTGCCAGCAGCTTCCAGGGACAGGGGGGCGAGCAGTACTTC.

This chain links TRBV11-2 with TRBJ1-2; 10 nucleotides agree with TRBD1. In germline, CDR1 is SGHAT, CDR2 FQNNGV. CDR3 length: 16 amino acids. V lost 4 bases to trimming and J lost 4 bases; unmatched junction nucleotides: 9. The CDR3 reads CASSSHRDRGFYGYTF. DNA of the CDR3: TGTGCCAGCAGCTCTCACCGGGACAGGGGTTTCTATGGCTACACCTTC.

CDR3 coding DNA: TGTGCCAGCAGATCGGACACCTCCGCTCCCTACGAGCAGTACTTC. This translates into CASRSDTSAPYEQYF. V usage is TRBV6-1 and J usage is TRBJ2-7; a weak D match, TRBD1 (5 bases). Germline-derived CDR1 and CDR2 are MNHNS and SASEGT. CDR3 length equals 15 residues. Trimming shortened V by 6 bases and J by 2 bases, and 17 bases separated the two germline ends.

In its sample, this clone was seen a few times. This chain links TRBV2 with TRBJ1-5, with 9 nucleotides matching TRBD1. CDR1 is SNHLY, CDR2 FYNNEI, per germline. The CDR3 covers 14 residues. CDR3 loop: CAIRDRESNQPQHF. In nucleotides, the CDR3 is TGTGCAATCCGGGACAGGGAAAGCAATCAGCCCCAGCATTTT. The full variable domain, with the rest looked up from reference TRBV2 and TRBJ1-5, is EPEVTQTPSHQVTQMGQEVILRCVPISNHLYFYWYRQILGQKVEFLVSFYNNEISEKSEIFDDQFSVERPDGSNFTLKIRSTKLEDSAMYFCAIRDRESNQPQHFGDGTRLSIL.

The chain carries TRBV6-5 and TRBJ1-1; tentative D call: TRBD1 (6 bases). V was clipped by 4 bases and J by 1 base, with 16 bases between them. Germline V gene lookup returns CDR1 MNHEY and CDR2 SVGAGI. The CDR3 is made up of 16 amino acids. CDR3 in amino acids: CASSSQTGWGNTEAFF. CDR3 DNA: TGTGCCAGCAGTTCCCAGACAGGCTGGGGGAACACTGAAGCTTTCTTT.

For this clone: The sample has other DNA sequences that encode this CDR3 too. The rearrangement joins TRBV11-3 to TRBJ2-3, with unresolved D. CDR3 length: 14 amino acids. The germline gives CDR1 SGHNT, CDR2 YENEEA. V shed 3 bases and J shed 0 bases, with 7 bases lying between them. CDR3 sequence: CASSLGRSTDTQYF. The CDR3 bases are TGTGCCAGCAGCTTGGGCAGAAGCACAGATACGCAGTATTTT.

This chain uses TRBV28 with TRBJ2-5, with D possibly TRBD2 on 6 matching bases. CDR1 is MDHEN, CDR2 SYDVKM, per germline. This CDR3 is 13 amino acids long. Trimming cost V 6 bases and J 5 bases, with 13 bases left between them. The CDR3 DNA reads TGTGCCAGCAGGCCGAGAGGGAGGGAGACCCAGTACTTC. Its translation: CASRPRGRETQYF.

Only one count was recorded for this clone. The CDR3 loop is CASSSRDSPGETQYF. CDR3 nucleotide sequence: TGTGCCAGCAGCTCGCGGGACTCCCCTGGGGAGACCCAGTACTTC. V usage is TRBV11-2 and J usage is TRBJ2-5; D is perhaps TRBD2 (6 bases). Germline CDR1 is SGHAT and CDR2 is FQNNGV. The CDR3 runs 15 residues. Deletions cut 4 bases from V and 5 bases from J, with 17 bases between. The full variable domain, rest sourced from reference TRBV11-2 and TRBJ2-5, is EAGVAQSPRYKIIEKRQSVAFWCNPISGHATLYWYQQILGQGPKLLIQFQNNGVVDDSQLPKDRFSAERLKGVDSTLKIQPAKLEDSAVYLCASSSRDSPGETQYFGPGTRLLVL.

The V gene is TRBV6-1, the J gene TRBJ1-6; D gene ambiguous. The germline CDR1 and CDR2 sequences are MNHNS and SASEGT. CDR3 length: 10 amino acids. Deletions cut 8 bases from V and 14 bases from J, with 10 bases between. In DNA, the CDR3 is TGTGCCAGCTCAAGCGGCGCCCTCCACTTT. Its protein is CASSSGALHF.

This chain uses TRBV19 with TRBJ1-2; D is ambiguous. The V gene's germline CDR1 is LNHDA and CDR2 SQIVND (reference sequence). This CDR3 spans 13 amino acids. V lost 5 bases, J lost 5 bases, and 12 bases lay in between. CDR3 protein: CASSPPFTYGYTF. The CDR3 region has the DNA TGTGCCAGTAGTCCCCCATTTACATATGGCTACACCTTC.